This T cell receptor (beta chain) was profiled in a study of regulatory T cells in long-lasting Graves disease. CDR1 is MNHNS, CDR2 SASEGT, per germline. V was clipped by 8 bases and J by 3 bases, with 10 bases between them. CDR3 length equals 12 residues. This clonotype was counted ten times or more. The authors built TCR beta libraries using iRepertoire HTBI primers and Arm-PCR of CDR3 regions. MiXCR, applied by TCRdb to the multiplex PCR reads, yields one record per CDR3 protein. Found here are about 470,000 distinct CDR3 sequences, just under 15% of them singletons; the top ten hold approximately 16%. Specified time point: newly diagnosed GD, antithyroid drugs for less than 3 months. The TCR library was prepared using RNA isolated from PBMCs. These sequences were also reported in another study, on T cells in Graves' hyperthyroidism and ophthalmopathy.

The chain combines TRBV6-1 with TRBJ1-1; D call uncertain. The source was peripheral blood mononuclear cells (PBMCs), collected at new diagnosis, from a patient treated with antithyroid drugs. The TCR comes from a woman in her twenties or thirties with Graves disease. The CDR3 is CASSYQDTEAFF. As DNA, the CDR3 is TGTGCCAGCTCTTACCAAGACACTGAAGCTTTCTTT.